The next 10 T cell receptor beta chains were all read from a single sample in a study of CD8 T cells in Susac syndrome. The RNA input was roughly 0.45 to 1 ug, and it was reverse transcribed with random hexamers. Via MiXCR, TCRdb re-called the immunoSEQ multiplex PCR reads, giving one row per CDR3 protein. Of 160,000 or so distinct CDR3 sequences detected, approximately 95% appear once; the ten largest clones hold 0.16%. Sequences were obtained from CD4+ T cells from PBMCs. These receptors came from a human donor with Susac syndrome.

Only a few counts were recorded for this clonotype. The chain uses TRBV6-2 or TRBV6-3 and TRBJ2-5, with a weak D call TRBD1 (5 bases). V gave up 8 bases and J gave up 5 bases, with 12 bases separating them. Germline CDR1 is MNHEY and CDR2 is SVGEGT. The length of the CDR3 is 12 residues. The CDR3, as DNA: TGTGCCAGCTCCCTGCAGGGTGAGACCCAGTACTTC. Translating gives CASSLQGETQYF.

This chain connects TRBV20-1 to TRBJ1-1; 7 bases agree with TRBD1. The CDR3 loop spans 13 amino acids. The germline V gene encodes CDR1 DFQATT and CDR2 SNEGSKA (reference sequence). J lost 4 bases, V lost 1 base, and 3 bases had no gene match. The CDR3 DNA reads as TGCAGTGCTAGAGGAGGGGGCGGCACTGAAGCTTTCTTT. Translated: CSARGGGGTEAFF.

The rearrangement links TRBV12-3 or TRBV12-4 to TRBJ2-3, with D unresolved. CDR3 length: 14 residues. The V gene lost 1 base and the J gene lost 4 bases, with 9 bases spanning the gap. Here the CDR3 reads CASSLGGSPDTQYF. The DNA of the CDR3 is TGTGCCAGCAGTTTAGGAGGAAGCCCAGATACGCAGTATTTT.

The CDR3 reads CASSYTGPNYNEQFF. DNA for the CDR3: TGTGCCAGCAGTTATACAGGGCCAAATTACAATGAGCAGTTCTTC. The chain couples TRBV27 to TRBJ2-1; maybe TRBD1 (6 bases). This CDR3 contains 15 residues. V was shortened by 4 bases and J by 4 bases, with 14 bases between the two germline ends. Germline CDR1 and CDR2: MNHEY and SMNVEV (reference sequence).

The rearrangement links TRBV20-1 to TRBJ1-3; D is unresolved. The CDR3 has 15 residues. Germline V gene lookup returns CDR1 DFQATT and CDR2 SNEGSKA (reference sequence). V was clipped by 0 bases and J by 0 bases, with 9 bases between them. As DNA, the CDR3 is TGCAGTGCTAGAGATATCGGCAGCTCTGGAAACACCATATATTTT. Translating gives CSARDIGSSGNTIYF.

The V and J genes are TRBV5-1 and TRBJ2-7; D uncertain. CDR1 and CDR2 from the germline V gene are SGHRS and YFSETQ. CDR3 length: 13 amino acids. V was shortened by 5 bases and J by 7 bases, with 16 bases between the two germline ends. In DNA form, the CDR3 reads TGCGCCAGCAGTTCCGGGTCCTTCGGGGAGCAGTACTTC. It yields the protein CASSSGSFGEQYF.

The rearrangement uses TRBV29-1 and TRBJ2-2; TRBD1 agrees at 7 bases. The CDR3 spans 14 residues. Germline CDR1 SQVTM, CDR2 ANQGSEA. The V and J ends lost 3 bases and 6 bases, in that order; junction bases with no gene match: 7. The CDR3 bases are TGCAGCGTTGATGAGGGGGCGCTCGCCGGGGAGCTGTTTTTT. Residues: CSVDEGALAGELFF.

This clonotype was seen once. The genes are TRBV4-1 and TRBJ1-2; 8 nucleotides match TRBD1. The V segment lost 5 bases and the J segment 5 bases; nucleotides outside the gene matches: 10. CDR3 size: 15 residues. Germline CDR1 is MGHRA and CDR2 is YSYEKL. CDR3 sequence: CASSDQGAQRYGYTF. CDR3 in DNA: TGCGCCAGCAGCGATCAGGGGGCGCAGAGATATGGCTACACCTTC.

This chain uses TRBV6-6 with TRBJ1-6; 10 bases line up with TRBD1. After removal of 2 bases from V and 8 bases from J, the junction contained 0 bases not matched to a gene. This CDR3 region has 14 residues. The germline V gene encodes CDR1 MNHNY and CDR2 SVGAGI (reference sequence). CDR3 nucleotides: TGTGCCAGCAGTTACGGGACAGGGGATTCACCCCTCCACTTT. Its protein is CASSYGTGDSPLHF.

The V and J genes are TRBV11-2 and TRBJ1-6, with D unclear. V was shortened by 4 bases and J by 12 bases, with 25 bases between the two germline ends. Per germline, CDR1 SGHAT and CDR2 FQNNGV. The CDR3 covers 17 residues. Here the CDR3 DNA reads TGTGCCAGCAGCTCCCCCACAGCGGCAGGCTCCTATGGACCCCTCCACTTT. It yields the protein CASSSPTAAGSYGPLHF.